What follows are 21 T cell receptor beta chains derived from one specimen sequenced in a study of T cells in Graves' hyperthyroidism and ophthalmopathy (dated by TCRdb to about 2019). The method was multiplex PCR. TCRdb lists the instrument as Illumina HiSeq 2000. TCR beta CDR3 regions were amplified from RNA transcripts. The first round of RT-PCR for the TCR CDR3 was performed with the HTBI primer set and the Qiagen OneStep RT-PCR kit. The public reads were quality trimmed at Q25 with fastp and then assembled into clones with MiXCR by TCRdb, keeping productive beta chains. For every CDR3 protein sequence, its rows merge into one entry that carries the most common genes and DNA. The sample table contains about 300,000 distinct CDR3 sequences; only one count was recorded for approximately 13% of them. The biggest ten clones account for approximately 7.9% of the sample. Sequencing input: blood. These receptors were obtained from a woman aged 35 to 49 with Graves' hyperthyroidism.

In its sample, this clonotype was seen many times. This chain links TRBV3-1 with TRBJ2-1; 7 nucleotides align to TRBD2. The CDR3 spans 15 residues. The ends lost 1 base at V and 5 bases at J; junction bases unmatched: 5. CDR1 and CDR2 (germline): LGHDT, YNNKEL (reference sequence). CDR3 sequence: CASSQGRLADNEQFF. The CDR3 nucleotides read TGTGCCAGCAGCCAAGGTCGGCTAGCGGACAATGAGCAGTTCTTC.

Remarks on this clonotype: A much more abundant neighbour one base away suggests this may be a read error. The CDR3 DNA follows: TGTGCCAGCAGTGCGGGACAGGGGGTCTGGGAGCAGTACTTC. Translating it yields CASSAGQGVWEQYF. The rearrangement joins TRBV2 to TRBJ2-7, with 11 bases that match TRBD1. This CDR3 comprises 14 residues. CDR1 SNHLY and CDR2 FYNNEI come from the germline V gene. Trimming cost V 4 bases and J 7 bases; bases outside gene matches: 6.

This clonotype was counted many times. The chain joins TRBV28 to TRBJ2-4; D is perhaps TRBD1 (6 bases). The V end was cut by 9 bases, the J end by 2 bases, with 8 bases between. CDR3 size: 12 residues. CDR1 and CDR2 from the germline V gene are MDHEN and SYDVKM. The CDR3 DNA reads TGTGCCAGTCGGGACACCAAAAACATTCAGTACTTC. This translates into CASRDTKNIQYF.

This chain uses TRBV28 with TRBJ2-2, with 8 positions matching TRBD2. Looked up from germline, CDR1 is MDHEN and CDR2 is SYDVKM. This CDR3 has 17 amino acids. V lost 5 bases to trimming and J lost 4 bases; unmatched junction nucleotides: 12. CDR3 loop: CASSNRGGRGRTGELFF. CDR3 DNA sequence: TGTGCCAGCAGTAACCGGGGGGGGCGTGGGCGCACCGGGGAGCTGTTTTTT. The full variable domain, completed using reference TRBV28 and TRBJ2-2, is DVKVTQSSRYLVKRTGEKVFLECVQDMDHENMFWYRQDPGLGLRLIYFSYDVKMKEKGDIPEGYSVSREKKERFSLILESASTNQTSMYLCASSNRGGRGRTGELFFGEGSRLTVL.

There are a few counts of this clonotype. The chain recombines TRBV20-1 with TRBJ2-3; D is unclear. The CDR3 loop spans 13 amino acids. CDR1 and CDR2 from the germline V gene are DFQATT and SNEGSKA (reference sequence). The V end lost 1 base, the J end lost 4 bases, and 9 bases lay between the germline ends. The CDR3 loop is CSARVFTADTQYF. The CDR3 coding sequence is TGCAGTGCTAGAGTATTCACTGCAGATACGCAGTATTTT.

This clonotype was observed many times. The chain carries TRBV7-2 and TRBJ2-7, with TRBD2 matching over 10 bases. CDR1 SGHTA and CDR2 FQGNSA come from the germline V gene. V lost 7 bases and J lost 2; bases outside the gene matches: 5. The CDR3 is 14 amino acids. CDR3 sequence: CASTLAGAPYEQYF. The CDR3 DNA follows: TGTGCCAGCACCCTAGCGGGAGCCCCCTACGAGCAGTACTTC.

The chain employs TRBV28 and TRBJ2-3; 13 nucleotides agree with TRBD2. The CDR3 is 17 amino acids. Germline V gene sequence: CDR1 MDHEN, CDR2 SYDVKM. V lost 5 bases, J lost 0 bases, and 5 bases stayed unmatched. The CDR3 region has the DNA TGTGCCAGCAGTGGAAAGACTAGCGGGAGGAGCACAGATACGCAGTATTTT. As protein: CASSGKTSGRSTDTQYF. Drawing the rest from reference TRBV28 and TRBJ2-3, the complete variable domain is DVKVTQSSRYLVKRTGEKVFLECVQDMDHENMFWYRQDPGLGLRLIYFSYDVKMKEKGDIPEGYSVSREKKERFSLILESASTNQTSMYLCASSGKTSGRSTDTQYFGPGTRLTVL.

This clonotype showed up just a few times. V is TRBV3-1 and J is TRBJ2-7, with 9 bases fitting TRBD2. CDR3 length: 14 residues. Germline lookup yields CDR1 LGHDT and CDR2 YNNKEL (reference sequence). The trim removed 1 base at V and 6 bases at J, leaving 4 bases unmatched. The CDR3 sequence: CASSQVLAGIEQYF. CDR3 coding DNA: TGTGCCAGCAGCCAAGTGCTAGCGGGAATCGAGCAGTACTTC.

This clonotype was observed at least ten times. This rearrangement joins TRBV28 to TRBJ1-5; D call uncertain. The CDR3 is made up of 15 amino acids. The V gene's germline CDR1 is MDHEN and CDR2 SYDVKM. Trimming stripped 4 bases from V and 0 bases from J, with 10 bases between. The CDR3 protein is CASSSRHDSNQPQHF. CDR3 in DNA: TGTGCCAGCAGTTCTAGACACGATAGCAATCAGCCCCAGCATTTT.

This clonotype was found a few times. V gene TRBV19 combines with J gene TRBJ2-7, with D perhaps TRBD1 (6 bases). CDR3 size: 13 residues. V lost 4 bases and J 2 bases, leaving 9 bases between the germline ends. The germline V gene has CDR1 LNHDA and CDR2 SQIVND (reference sequence). CDR3 amino acids: CASSRDITYEQYF. The CDR3 DNA sequence: TGTGCCAGTAGTAGGGACATTACCTACGAGCAGTACTTC.

This clonotype was picked up many times. The chain has TRBV2 and TRBJ2-1; D uncertain. V was trimmed by 2 bases and J by 0 bases, leaving 11 bases between them. The length of the CDR3 is 16 residues. Germline V gene sequence: CDR1 SNHLY, CDR2 FYNNEI. CDR3 nucleotides: TGTGCCAGCAGTGAAATGTGGCGGAGCTCCTACAATGAGCAGTTCTTC. Residues: CASSEMWRSSYNEQFF.

Many counts were recorded for this clonotype. This chain joins TRBV20-1 and TRBJ1-1; D gene ambiguous. Trimming cost V 2 bases and J 0 bases, with 16 bases left between them. The CDR3 runs to 16 residues. Germline V lookup: CDR1 DFQATT, CDR2 SNEGSKA (reference sequence). The CDR3 reads CSARNRPRPMNTEAFF. In nucleotides, the CDR3 is TGCAGTGCTAGAAACAGACCGAGACCGATGAACACTGAAGCTTTCTTT.

This clonotype was detected a few times. The gene calls are TRBV5-8 and TRBJ2-3, with 9 bases identical to TRBD2. The CDR3 runs 17 residues. CDR1 and CDR2 (germline): SGHTS, YDEGEE. J lost 0 bases, V lost 2 bases, and 7 bases had no gene match. CDR3 DNA sequence: TGTGCCAGCAGCTTTAAGAGCGGGAGGTTTAGCACAGATACGCAGTATTTT. Amino acids: CASSFKSGRFSTDTQYF.

This clonotype was counted ten times or more. The genes are TRBV7-9 and TRBJ2-1; 11 bases agree with TRBD2. V lost 4 bases to trimming and J lost 4 bases; unmatched junction nucleotides: 6. Germline CDR1 and CDR2: SEHNR and FQNEAQ (reference sequence). CDR3 length: 16 amino acids. CDR3 bases: TGTGCCAGCAGCTCCCGACTAGCGGGGCAATACAATGAGCAGTTCTTC. The encoded protein is CASSSRLAGQYNEQFF.

This clonotype has only a few counts. The chain links TRBV19 to TRBJ2-7; the D gene is possibly TRBD1 (6 bases). V lost 3 bases and J 2 bases, leaving 8 bases between the germline ends. The germline V gene encodes CDR1 LNHDA and CDR2 SQIVND (reference sequence). The CDR3 is 13 amino acids. The CDR3 spells CASSIPGAYEQYF. CDR3 DNA sequence: TGTGCCAGTAGTATCCCAGGGGCCTACGAGCAGTACTTC.

The gene calls are TRBV20-1 and TRBJ2-1; TRBD2 matches 12 bases. Germline trimming cut 6 bases from V and 8 bases from J; bases unmatched to any gene: 11. Germline V gene data show CDR1 as DFQATT and CDR2 as SNEGSKA (reference sequence). CDR3 length: 15 amino acids. The CDR3 here is CSADTTSGSGHEQFF. The CDR3 DNA is TGCAGTGCAGACACGACTAGCGGGAGTGGACATGAGCAGTTCTTC.

CDR3 in DNA: TGTGCCAGTAGTATAAGCGGGAGGTCCACCTACGAGCAGTACTTC. Protein: CASSISGRSTYEQYF. This chain connects TRBV19 to TRBJ2-7; 9 nucleotides match TRBD2. From germline, CDR1 is LNHDA and CDR2 SQIVND (reference sequence). Losses at the gene ends were 2 bases for V and 2 bases for J; bases not matched to a gene: 4. This CDR3 comprises 15 residues.

The J gene is TRBJ2-7, the V gene TRBV29-1; D is perhaps TRBD2 (6 bases). Trimming removed 6 bases at V and 6 bases at J, with 18 bases between. Germline V gene lookup returns CDR1 SQVTM and CDR2 ANQGSEA. The CDR3 length is 13 residues. DNA for the CDR3: TGCAGCGTAGTCCGGGACTCGCAGGCCGAGCAGTACTTC. This translates into CSVVRDSQAEQYF.

This clonotype was detected many times. CDR3 loop: CASSPRLGYYNEQFF. The DNA for the CDR3 is TGTGCCAGCAGCCCCCGGCTCGGATACTACAATGAGCAGTTCTTC. This chain connects TRBV28 to TRBJ2-1; D ambiguous. Germline CDR1 reads MDHEN; CDR2 reads SYDVKM. This CDR3 comprises 15 residues. V was shortened by 6 bases and J by 3 bases, with 15 bases between the two germline ends.

This clonotype was seen a few times. The chain joins TRBV19 to TRBJ1-1, with 9 positions matching TRBD1. After removal of 7 bases from V and 4 bases from J, the junction contained 10 bases not matched to a gene. CDR3 length: 15 amino acids. Germline V CDR1 and CDR2: LNHDA, SQIVND (reference sequence). CDR3 amino acids: CASTPQGAPSTEAFF. The CDR3 DNA reads as TGTGCCAGTACCCCACAGGGGGCCCCTTCCACTGAAGCTTTCTTT.

This clonotype was observed many times. This chain joins TRBV18 and TRBJ1-4, with a possible D match to TRBD1 (5 bases). The CDR3 consists of 15 residues. Germline CDR1 and CDR2: KGHSH and LQKENI. Trimming cost V 6 bases and J 8 bases, with 19 bases left between them. The CDR3 protein is CASSAQQALSEKLFF. CDR3 DNA: TGTGCCAGCTCGGCCCAACAGGCCCTATCGGAAAAACTGTTTTTT. The variable domain in full, completed from reference TRBV18 and TRBJ1-4, reads NAGVMQNPRHLVRRRGQEARLRCSPMKGHSHVYWYRQLPEEGLKFMVYLQKENIIDESGMPKERFSAEFPKEGPSILRIQQVVRGDSAAYFCASSAQQALSEKLFFGSGTQLSVL.